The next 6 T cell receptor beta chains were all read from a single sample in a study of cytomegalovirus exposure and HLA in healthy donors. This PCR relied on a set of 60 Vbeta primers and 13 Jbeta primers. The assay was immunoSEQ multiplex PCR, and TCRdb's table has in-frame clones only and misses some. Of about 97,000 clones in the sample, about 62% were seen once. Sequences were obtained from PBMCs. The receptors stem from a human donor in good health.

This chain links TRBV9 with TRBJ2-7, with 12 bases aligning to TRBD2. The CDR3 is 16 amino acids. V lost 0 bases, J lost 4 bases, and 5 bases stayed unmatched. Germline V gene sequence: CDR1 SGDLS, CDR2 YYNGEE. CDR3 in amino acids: CASSVDGLAGPYEQYF. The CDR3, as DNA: TGTGCCAGCAGCGTAGACGGACTAGCGGGACCGTACGAGCAGTACTTC.

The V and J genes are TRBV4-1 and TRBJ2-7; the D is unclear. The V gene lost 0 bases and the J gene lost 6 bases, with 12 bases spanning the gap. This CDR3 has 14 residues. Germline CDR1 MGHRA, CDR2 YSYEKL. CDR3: CASSQDLQVLEQYF. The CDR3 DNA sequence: TGCGCCAGCAGCCAAGATTTGCAGGTCCTCGAGCAGTACTTC.

CDR3 DNA: TGCGCCAGCAGCTTAAGGACAGGATCGGGGGAGCTGTTTTTT. It specifies CASSLRTGSGELFF. The genes are TRBV5-1 and TRBJ2-2, with 7 bases fitting TRBD1. The trim removed 2 bases at V and 8 bases at J, leaving 6 bases unmatched. The V gene's germline CDR1 is SGHRS and CDR2 YFSETQ. CDR3 length equals 14 residues.

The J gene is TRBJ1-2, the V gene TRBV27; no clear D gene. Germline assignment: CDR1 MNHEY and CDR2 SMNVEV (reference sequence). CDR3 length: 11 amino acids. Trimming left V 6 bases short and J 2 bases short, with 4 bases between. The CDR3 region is CASRTNYGYTF. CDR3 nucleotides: TGTGCCAGCAGGACAAACTATGGCTACACCTTC.

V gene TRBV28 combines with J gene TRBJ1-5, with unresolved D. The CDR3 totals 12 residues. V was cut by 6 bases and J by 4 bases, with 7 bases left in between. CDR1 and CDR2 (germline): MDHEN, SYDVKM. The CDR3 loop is CASRSTNQPQHF. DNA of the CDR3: TGTGCCAGCAGAAGTACTAATCAGCCCCAGCATTTT.

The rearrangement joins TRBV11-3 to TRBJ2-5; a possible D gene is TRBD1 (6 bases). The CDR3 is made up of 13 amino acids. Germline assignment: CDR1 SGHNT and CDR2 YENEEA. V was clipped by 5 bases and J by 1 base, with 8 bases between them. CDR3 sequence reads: CASSLDSQETQYF. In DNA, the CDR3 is TGTGCCAGCAGCCTGGACAGCCAAGAGACCCAGTACTTC.